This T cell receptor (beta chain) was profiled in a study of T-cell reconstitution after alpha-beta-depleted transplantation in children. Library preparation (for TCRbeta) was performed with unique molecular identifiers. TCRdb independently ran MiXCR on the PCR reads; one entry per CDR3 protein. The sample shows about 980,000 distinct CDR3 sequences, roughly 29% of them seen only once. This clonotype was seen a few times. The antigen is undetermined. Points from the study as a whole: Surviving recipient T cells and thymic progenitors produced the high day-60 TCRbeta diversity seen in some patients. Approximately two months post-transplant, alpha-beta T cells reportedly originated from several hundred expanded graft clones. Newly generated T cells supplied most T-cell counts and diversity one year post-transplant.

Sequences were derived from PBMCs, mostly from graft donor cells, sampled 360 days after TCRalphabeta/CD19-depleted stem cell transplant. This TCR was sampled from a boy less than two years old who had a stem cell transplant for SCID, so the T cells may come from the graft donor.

This chain's CDR3 is CASSLAPSGGTKYNEQFF. CDR3 bases: TGCGCCAGCAGCTTGGCCCCTAGCGGGGGGACAAAGTACAATGAGCAGTTCTTC. The chain uses TRBV5-1 and TRBJ2-1; TRBD2 aligns across 11 bases. J gave up 4 bases and V 0 bases, and 9 bases lay outside the gene matches. The CDR3 length is 18 residues. Germline lookup yields CDR1 SGHRS and CDR2 YFSETQ.